A selection of T cell receptor beta chains follows, all from one sample in a study of T cell repertoires in cytomegalovirus infection. Via MiXCR, TCRdb re-called the reads, giving one row per CDR3 protein. The top ten hold roughly an eighth of the sample, which has more than 350,000 distinct CDR3 sequences, around 32% seen once. Sequencing used PBMCs. These receptors were collected from a human donor in good health (CMV status not recorded). Some clones in this sample may be carry-over from other donors' samples. CDR3s include the opening cysteine and the closing phenylalanine or tryptophan. A D gene is named only where the DNA matches it firmly. Where a row states a size, it is once, few, many or the class of an expanded clone; other rows omit it.

v_gene: TRBV20-1
len: 12
j_gene: TRBJ2-2
abundance: -
d_gene: -
CDR3aa: CSATKGGGELFF
CDR3nt: TGCAGTGCTACAAAGGGAGGCGGGGAGCTGTTTTTT

v_gene: TRBV19
len: 17
j_gene: TRBJ1-5
abundance: -
d_gene: -
CDR3aa: CASSPYAAAYSNQPQHF
CDR3nt: TGTGCCAGTAGTCCCTACGCCGCGGCATATAGCAATCAGCCCCAGCATTTT

v_gene: TRBV7-6
len: 13
j_gene: TRBJ2-7
abundance: -
d_gene: TRBD2
CDR3aa: CASSLAGLAGLYF
CDR3nt: TGTGCCAGCAGCTTAGCGGGGCTAGCGGGTTTGTACTTC

v_gene: TRBV18
len: 15
j_gene: TRBJ1-5
abundance: -
d_gene: TRBD1
CDR3aa: CASSPPWTGDQPQHF
CDR3nt: TGTGCCAGCTCACCACCATGGACAGGGGATCAGCCCCAGCATTTT

v_gene: TRBV7-9
len: 16
j_gene: TRBJ2-1
abundance: many
d_gene: TRBD2
CDR3aa: CASSSNLAGGQNEQFF
CDR3nt: TGTGCCAGCAGCTCCAACCTAGCGGGGGGGCAAAATGAGCAGTTCTTC

v_gene: TRBV5-5
len: 15
j_gene: TRBJ1-1
abundance: few
d_gene: -
CDR3aa: CASSLQTVVDTEAFF
CDR3nt: TGTGCCAGCAGCTTGCAAACGGTGGTGGACACTGAAGCTTTCTTT

v_gene: TRBV5-1
len: 14
j_gene: TRBJ1-5
abundance: few
d_gene: -
CDR3aa: CASSFSRGNQPQHF
CDR3nt: TGCGCCAGCAGCTTTTCGAGGGGGAATCAGCCCCAGCATTTT

v_gene: TRBV6-6
len: 15
j_gene: TRBJ1-1
abundance: few
d_gene: TRBD1
CDR3aa: CASRELTGPAAEAFF
CDR3nt: TGTGCCAGCAGGGAACTGACAGGGCCCGCGGCTGAAGCTTTCTTT

v_gene: TRBV4-1
len: 19
j_gene: TRBJ2-7
abundance: few
d_gene: TRBD1
CDR3aa: CASSQIEMGGQGLSYEQYF
CDR3nt: TGCGCCAGCAGCCAAATTGAAATGGGCGGACAGGGGCTCTCCTACGAGCAGTACTTC

v_gene: TRBV30
len: 14
j_gene: TRBJ1-5
abundance: -
d_gene: -
CDR3aa: CAWSAGFSNQPQHF
CDR3nt: TGTGCCTGGAGTGCAGGGTTTAGCAATCAGCCCCAGCATTTT

v_gene: TRBV5-4
len: 14
j_gene: TRBJ2-5
abundance: -
d_gene: TRBD1
CDR3aa: CASSRDRVGETQYF
CDR3nt: TGTGCCAGCAGTCGGGACAGGGTTGGGGAGACCCAGTACTTC

v_gene: TRBV12-3/TRBV12-4
len: 15
j_gene: TRBJ2-3
abundance: -
d_gene: -
CDR3aa: CASSLSGTLTDTQYF
CDR3nt: TGTGCCAGCAGTTTATCGGGGACGCTCACAGATACGCAGTATTTT

v_gene: TRBV4-1
len: 16
j_gene: TRBJ2-2
abundance: -
d_gene: TRBD1
CDR3aa: CASSHPGQGSSGELFF
CDR3nt: TGCGCCAGCAGCCACCCCGGACAGGGCTCTTCCGGGGAGCTGTTTTTT

v_gene: TRBV20-1
len: 16
j_gene: TRBJ1-1
abundance: few
d_gene: TRBD1
CDR3aa: CSARGGGGGRHTEAFF
CDR3nt: TGCAGTGCTAGAGGAGGAGGGGGCGGGAGGCACACTGAAGCTTTCTTT

v_gene: TRBV6-2/TRBV6-3
len: 14
j_gene: TRBJ1-6
abundance: -
d_gene: -
CDR3aa: CASSYDQGRSPLHF
CDR3nt: TGTGCCAGCAGTTACGACCAGGGTCGTTCACCCCTCCACTTT

v_gene: TRBV12-3/TRBV12-4
len: 14
j_gene: TRBJ2-2
abundance: few
d_gene: TRBD2
CDR3aa: CASSFASGVGELFF
CDR3nt: TGTGCCAGCAGTTTCGCTAGCGGGGTCGGGGAGCTGTTTTTT

v_gene: TRBV4-3
len: 13
j_gene: TRBJ2-3
abundance: -
d_gene: -
CDR3aa: CASSQAHPDTQYF
CDR3nt: TGCGCCAGCAGCCAAGCTCACCCAGATACGCAGTATTTT

v_gene: TRBV28
len: 17
j_gene: TRBJ1-2
abundance: few
d_gene: -
CDR3aa: CASSSLVGARFVYGYTF
CDR3nt: TGTGCCAGCAGTTCCCTTGTCGGGGCCCGCTTCGTTTATGGCTACACCTTC

v_gene: TRBV28
len: 13
j_gene: TRBJ2-2
abundance: few
d_gene: -
CDR3aa: CASSELVTGELFF
CDR3nt: TGTGCCAGCAGTGAATTAGTCACCGGGGAGCTGTTTTTT

v_gene: TRBV6-1
len: 16
j_gene: TRBJ2-3
abundance: -
d_gene: -
CDR3aa: CASSEFGTRPMDTQYF
CDR3nt: TGTGCCAGCAGTGAATTCGGGACACGACCCATGGATACGCAGTATTTT

v_gene: TRBV20-1
len: 14
j_gene: TRBJ2-5
abundance: -
d_gene: TRBD2
CDR3aa: CSASLAGGKETQYF
CDR3nt: TGCAGTGCATCACTAGCGGGGGGAAAAGAGACCCAGTACTTC

v_gene: TRBV6-1
len: 12
j_gene: TRBJ2-7
abundance: -
d_gene: -
CDR3aa: CASARSSYEQYF
CDR3nt: TGTGCCAGCGCGAGGAGCTCCTACGAGCAGTACTTC

v_gene: TRBV15
len: 14
j_gene: TRBJ2-1
abundance: few
d_gene: -
CDR3aa: CATSRDLASFEQFF
CDR3nt: TGTGCCACCAGCAGAGATTTGGCTAGCTTTGAGCAGTTCTTC

v_gene: TRBV24-1
len: 13
j_gene: TRBJ2-1
abundance: -
d_gene: -
CDR3aa: CATRRVDGDEQFF
CDR3nt: TGTGCCACCCGTAGGGTTGATGGCGATGAGCAGTTCTTC

v_gene: TRBV28
len: 15
j_gene: TRBJ1-4
abundance: -
d_gene: -
CDR3aa: CASTGFFQRDEKLFF
CDR3nt: TGTGCCAGCACTGGATTTTTCCAACGAGATGAAAAACTGTTTTTT

v_gene: TRBV7-6
len: 13
j_gene: TRBJ1-5
abundance: few
d_gene: -
CDR3aa: CASSLNLNQPQHF
CDR3nt: TGTGCTAGCAGCTTAAACCTAAATCAGCCCCAGCATTTT

v_gene: TRBV4-1
len: 20
j_gene: TRBJ2-5
abundance: -
d_gene: TRBD2
CDR3aa: CASSPGTGRGASSPGETQYF
CDR3nt: TGTGCCAGCAGCCCGGGGACTGGGCGGGGGGCCAGCTCCCCGGGGGAGACCCAGTACTTC

v_gene: TRBV20-1
len: 13
j_gene: TRBJ1-1
abundance: -
d_gene: -
CDR3aa: CSASVDMNTEAFF
CDR3nt: TGCAGTGCTAGTGTGGATATGAACACTGAAGCTTTCTTT

v_gene: TRBV30
len: 14
j_gene: TRBJ1-3
abundance: -
d_gene: -
CDR3aa: CASSNRFSGNTIYF
CDR3nt: TGTGCCTCAAGTAACAGGTTCTCTGGAAACACCATATATTTT

v_gene: TRBV11-2
len: 19
j_gene: TRBJ2-7
abundance: many
d_gene: TRBD2
CDR3aa: CASSLTIGTSGGIMYEQYF
CDR3nt: TGTGCCAGCAGCTTAACGATAGGGACTAGCGGGGGGATCATGTACGAGCAGTACTTC

v_gene: TRBV5-1
len: 17
j_gene: TRBJ2-5
abundance: -
d_gene: -
CDR3aa: CASSPTAGLSLQETQYF
CDR3nt: TGCGCCAGCAGCCCCACGGCGGGACTTAGTCTTCAAGAGACCCAGTACTTC

v_gene: TRBV6-2/TRBV6-3
len: 19
j_gene: TRBJ2-7
abundance: -
d_gene: TRBD1
CDR3aa: CASSYSGTGVKKRPYEQYF
CDR3nt: TGTGCCAGCAGTTACTCTGGGACAGGGGTAAAGAAGAGGCCCTACGAGCAGTACTTC

v_gene: TRBV19
len: 13
j_gene: TRBJ1-5
abundance: few
d_gene: -
CDR3aa: CACSGARNQPQHF
CDR3nt: TGTGCCTGTTCCGGGGCACGGAATCAACCCCAGCATTTT

v_gene: TRBV7-4
len: 15
j_gene: TRBJ2-2
abundance: -
d_gene: -
CDR3aa: CASSGDVGSTGELFF
CDR3nt: TGTGCCAGCAGCGGGGACGTGGGCTCCACCGGTGAGCTGTTTTTT

v_gene: TRBV12-3/TRBV12-4
len: 15
j_gene: TRBJ1-1
abundance: -
d_gene: -
CDR3aa: CASSPSTGLNTEAFF
CDR3nt: TGTGCCAGCAGCCCTTCGACTGGTTTGAATACTGAAGCTTTCTTT

v_gene: TRBV6-6
len: 16
j_gene: TRBJ2-7
abundance: -
d_gene: -
CDR3aa: CASSYFGLEGSYEQYF
CDR3nt: TGTGCCAGCAGTTACTTTGGCCTTGAAGGCTCCTACGAGCAGTACTTC

v_gene: TRBV23-1
len: 15
j_gene: TRBJ2-7
abundance: -
d_gene: -
CDR3aa: CASSQNSRKVYEQYF
CDR3nt: TGCGCCAGCAGTCAGAACAGCCGTAAGGTCTACGAGCAGTACTTC

v_gene: TRBV12-3/TRBV12-4
len: 15
j_gene: TRBJ2-1
abundance: -
d_gene: TRBD2
CDR3aa: CASSLVSGGHNEQFF
CDR3nt: TGTGCCAGCAGTTTAGTTAGCGGGGGTCACAATGAGCAGTTCTTC

v_gene: TRBV12-3/TRBV12-4
len: 13
j_gene: TRBJ2-2
abundance: -
d_gene: -
CDR3aa: CASSLWEDGELFF
CDR3nt: TGTGCCAGCAGTTTGTGGGAGGACGGGGAGCTGTTTTTT

v_gene: TRBV28
len: 14
j_gene: TRBJ2-1
abundance: -
d_gene: TRBD1
CDR3aa: CASSPPAGTGDSLF
CDR3nt: TGTGCCAGCAGTCCTCCAGCCGGGACAGGGGACTCGCTCTTC

v_gene: TRBV28
len: 15
j_gene: TRBJ1-4
abundance: -
d_gene: -
CDR3aa: CASSTITEYHEKLFF
CDR3nt: TGTGCCAGCAGTACCATCACAGAGTATCATGAAAAACTGTTTTTT

v_gene: TRBV4-3
len: 18
j_gene: TRBJ2-3
abundance: -
d_gene: TRBD2
CDR3aa: CASSQGPYSGGSTDTQYF
CDR3nt: TGCGCCAGCAGCCAAGGACCCTATAGCGGGGGGAGCACAGATACGCAGTATTTT

v_gene: TRBV7-8
len: 16
j_gene: TRBJ2-1
abundance: many
d_gene: -
CDR3aa: CASSTRGRGLYNEQFF
CDR3nt: TGTGCCAGCAGCACCCGCGGCAGGGGCCTATACAATGAGCAGTTCTTC

v_gene: TRBV20-1
len: 14
j_gene: TRBJ1-6
abundance: many
d_gene: -
CDR3aa: CSARAPPPPSPLHF
CDR3nt: TGCAGTGCTAGAGCCCCCCCCCCACCCTCACCCCTCCACTTT

v_gene: TRBV11-3
len: 12
j_gene: TRBJ2-1
abundance: few
d_gene: -
CDR3aa: CASSGAGDEQFF
CDR3nt: TGTGCCAGCTCGGGGGCGGGGGATGAGCAGTTCTTC

v_gene: TRBV4-3
len: 19
j_gene: TRBJ2-2
abundance: few
d_gene: TRBD2
CDR3aa: CASSARLAGAHANTGELFF
CDR3nt: TGCGCCAGCAGCGCGCGACTAGCGGGGGCCCACGCGAACACCGGGGAGCTGTTTTTT

v_gene: TRBV7-8
len: 14
j_gene: TRBJ1-1
abundance: many
d_gene: TRBD1
CDR3aa: CASSSQWQGVEAFF
CDR3nt: TGTGCCAGCAGCTCCCAGTGGCAGGGGGTTGAAGCTTTCTTT

v_gene: TRBV7-8
len: 16
j_gene: TRBJ2-7
abundance: many
d_gene: TRBD2
CDR3aa: CASSPDSMVGGSEQYF
CDR3nt: TGTGCCAGCAGCCCCGACTCTATGGTCGGGGGGAGCGAGCAGTACTTC

v_gene: TRBV27
len: 13
j_gene: TRBJ1-1
abundance: -
d_gene: -
CDR3aa: CASSVSTGSEAFF
CDR3nt: TGTGCCAGCAGTGTATCGACAGGTTCTGAAGCTTTCTTT

v_gene: TRBV7-2
len: 14
j_gene: TRBJ1-4
abundance: many
d_gene: -
CDR3aa: CASNPGGPNEKLFF
CDR3nt: TGTGCCAGCAACCCCGGGGGCCCCAATGAAAAACTGTTTTTT

v_gene: TRBV29-1
len: 15
j_gene: TRBJ2-7
abundance: -
d_gene: -
CDR3aa: CSVVVDRIFSYEQYF
CDR3nt: TGCAGCGTTGTCGTGGACAGAATTTTCTCCTACGAGCAGTACTTC

v_gene: TRBV7-8
len: 15
j_gene: TRBJ1-1
abundance: many
d_gene: -
CDR3aa: CASSLRGQGNTEAFF
CDR3nt: TGTGCCAGCAGCTTAAGGGGCCAGGGGAACACTGAAGCTTTCTTT

v_gene: TRBV19
len: 13
j_gene: TRBJ1-3
abundance: -
d_gene: TRBD1
CDR3aa: CARGTVERNTIYF
CDR3nt: TGTGCCAGGGGGACAGTGGAGAGAAACACCATATATTTT

v_gene: TRBV7-6
len: 15
j_gene: TRBJ2-1
abundance: few
d_gene: TRBD1
CDR3aa: CASSPVGTGGNEQFF
CDR3nt: TGTGCCAGCAGCCCGGTTGGGACAGGGGGCAATGAGCAGTTCTTC

v_gene: TRBV5-8
len: 13
j_gene: TRBJ2-1
abundance: -
d_gene: TRBD1
CDR3aa: CASSLGQGYEQFF
CDR3nt: TGTGCCAGCAGCTTGGGACAGGGCTATGAGCAGTTCTTC

v_gene: TRBV6-6
len: 15
j_gene: TRBJ1-4
abundance: many
d_gene: -
CDR3aa: CASSYDGLAVEKLFF
CDR3nt: TGTGCCAGCAGTTACGATGGATTGGCAGTTGAAAAACTGTTTTTT

v_gene: TRBV7-9
len: 19
j_gene: TRBJ2-1
abundance: -
d_gene: TRBD2
CDR3aa: CASSLDAGGGASSYNEQFF
CDR3nt: TGTGCCAGCAGCTTGGATGCGGGGGGGGGGGCGAGCTCCTACAATGAGCAGTTCTTC